The 21 T cell receptor beta chains below all came from one sample that was sequenced in a study of blood T cell repertoires in COVID-19. The data were produced by immunoSEQ multiplex PCR, yet TCRdb's version contains in-frame clones alone and is incomplete. The table shows roughly 110,000 clones, with 71% occurring only once. The sequencing sample was made of peripheral blood. These receptors all stem from a human donor with acute or convalescent COVID-19. The donor label of this sample is uncertain.

The CDR3 bases are TGTGCCAGCGCTGACAGCCATCATAATCAGCCCCAGCATTTT. Translated: CASADSHHNQPQHF. The chain employs TRBV6-5 and TRBJ1-5, with TRBD1 as a possible D gene (5 bases). Trimming took off 8 bases at V and 4 bases at J, with 15 bases between the two ends. The CDR3 is 14 residues long. Germline values: CDR1 MNHEY, CDR2 SVGAGI.

This rearrangement joins TRBV5-1 to TRBJ1-6; TRBD1 aligns across 7 bases. The CDR3 spans 19 residues. V gave up 4 bases and J gave up 0 bases; unmatched junction bases: 13. Per the germline V gene, CDR1 is SGHRS and CDR2 is YFSETQ. The chain's CDR3 is CASSLDLQGSSSYNSPLHF. The CDR3 nucleotides read TGCGCCAGCAGCCTCGACTTACAGGGGTCTAGCTCCTATAATTCACCCCTCCACTTT.

The V call is TRBV2, the J call TRBJ2-1; a possible D gene is TRBD2 (5 bases). Germline V gives CDR1 SNHLY, CDR2 FYNNEI. This CDR3 contains 15 residues. Trimming took off 7 bases at V and 2 bases at J, with 15 bases between the two ends. The CDR3: CASKAEYGTYNEQFF. DNA for the CDR3: TGTGCCAGCAAGGCGGAATACGGGACCTACAATGAGCAGTTCTTC.

The CDR3 DNA is TGTGCCAGCAGCCTCTCGTGGGGCGAGCAGTTCTTC. This translates into CASSLSWGEQFF. V gene TRBV3-1 (or the pseudogene TRBV3-2) combines with J gene TRBJ2-1; possible D gene TRBD1, 5 bases. The V gene's germline CDR1 is LGHDT and CDR2 YNNKEL (reference sequence). Trimming left V 4 bases short and J 10 bases short, with 11 bases between. The CDR3 has 12 residues.

This clone was recorded at least ten times. The V and J genes are TRBV7-9 and TRBJ1-2, with D perhaps TRBD1 (5 bases). This CDR3 is built from 14 residues. Trimming took off 4 bases at V and 5 bases at J, with 14 bases between the two ends. CDR1 is SEHNR, CDR2 FQNEAQ, per germline (reference sequence). The CDR3 DNA reads TGTGCCAGCAGCTGGGAGGGACGGCCTTATGGCTACACCTTC. Protein product: CASSWEGRPYGYTF.

V gene TRBV10-3 combines with J gene TRBJ2-3; weak D call: TRBD1 (5 bases). Germline V gives CDR1 ENHRY, CDR2 SYGVKD. The CDR3 runs 12 residues. Trimming left V 10 bases short and J 0 bases short, with 8 bases between. CDR3 residues: CATRASTDTQYF. The CDR3 DNA reads TGTGCCACCAGGGCCAGCACAGATACGCAGTATTTT.

V and J are TRBV3-1 (or the pseudogene TRBV3-2) and TRBJ2-2; D uncertain. The V end lost 1 base, the J end lost 5 bases, and 11 bases lay between the germline ends. In germline, CDR1 is LGHDT, CDR2 YNNKEL (reference sequence). CDR3 length: 15 residues. The DNA of the CDR3 is TGTGCCAGCAGCCAAGTTCTAGTCCGAACCGGGGAGCTGTTTTTT. Amino acids: CASSQVLVRTGELFF.

The V and J genes are TRBV27 and TRBJ1-2, with 8 nucleotides matching TRBD1. J was trimmed by 8 bases and V by 5 bases; bases with no gene match: 10. Germline V lookup: CDR1 MNHEY, CDR2 SMNVEV (reference sequence). The CDR3 runs 14 residues. The CDR3 DNA follows: TGTGCCAGCAGTCCTGGACAGGGCCCCTTCGGCTACACCTTC. Its translation is CASSPGQGPFGYTF.

This clone was observed a few times. The V call is TRBV2, the J call TRBJ2-5; no clear D. This CDR3 comprises 11 residues. V was clipped by 5 bases and J by 4 bases, with 5 bases between them. Per germline, CDR1 SNHLY and CDR2 FYNNEI. CDR3 region: CASSLGETQYF. In DNA, the CDR3 is TGTGCCAGCAGTCTAGGAGAGACCCAGTACTTC. Combining the CDR3 with reference TRBV2 and TRBJ2-5 gives the whole variable domain EPEVTQTPSHQVTQMGQEVILRCVPISNHLYFYWYRQILGQKVEFLVSFYNNEISEKSEIFDDQFSVERPDGSNFTLKIRSTKLEDSAMYFCASSLGETQYFGPGTRLLVL.

This clone was counted many times. This rearrangement joins TRBV30 to TRBJ2-3; perhaps TRBD1 as D (5 bases). Trimming cost V 7 bases and J 0 bases, with 20 bases left between them. The CDR3 length is 16 residues. In germline, CDR1 is GTSNPN, CDR2 SVGIG (reference sequence). CDR3 sequence (DNA): TGTGCCTCCCCTATAGAGACAGTCGAAAGCACAGATACGCAGTATTTT. It translates to CASPIETVESTDTQYF.

J is TRBJ1-6 and V is TRBV30; a weak D match, TRBD1 (6 bases). V gave up 0 bases and J gave up 0 bases, with 15 bases separating them. This CDR3 has 18 amino acids. Looked up from germline, CDR1 is GTSNPN and CDR2 is SVGIG (reference sequence). CDR3 sequence (DNA): TGTGCCTGGAGTGTACGACAGGCGTCCAGCTCCTATAATTCACCCCTCCACTTT. Amino acid sequence: CAWSVRQASSSYNSPLHF.

The gene calls are TRBV6-6 and TRBJ1-1; D call uncertain. The CDR3 is 15 amino acids. Germline V CDR1 and CDR2: MNHNY, SVGAGI (reference sequence). V dropped 3 bases and J dropped 0 bases, with 11 bases sitting between them. The DNA of the CDR3 is TGTGCCAGCAGTTATAGCCCGGGATTGAACACTGAAGCTTTCTTT. Translated: CASSYSPGLNTEAFF.

This clone was observed a few times. This chain connects TRBV20-1 to TRBJ2-1; TRBD1 agrees at 8 bases. There are 11 residues in the CDR3. Trimming took 5 bases from V and 9 from J; bases not matched to a gene: 3. Germline CDR1 reads DFQATT; CDR2 reads SNEGSKA (reference sequence). Written as DNA, the CDR3 is TGCAGTGCTTGGACAGGGTCTGAGCAGTTCTTC. Translated: CSAWTGSEQFF.

The rearrangement uses TRBV28 and TRBJ2-2, with D maybe TRBD1 (6 bases). Germline CDR1 and CDR2: MDHEN and SYDVKM. V dropped 0 bases and J dropped 1 base, with 15 bases sitting between them. The CDR3 has 18 residues. The CDR3: CASSLWHPPGQNTGELFF. The CDR3 bases are TGTGCCAGCAGTTTATGGCATCCCCCGGGACAGAACACCGGGGAGCTGTTTTTT.

This chain joins TRBV9 and TRBJ1-2; possibly TRBD1 for D (5 bases). This CDR3 is built from 14 residues. Germline CDR1 reads SGDLS; CDR2 reads YYNGEE. The ends were cut back, 3 bases at V and 4 bases at J, with 13 bases in the middle. CDR3 region: CASSAAPGGYGYTF. The CDR3 DNA sequence: TGTGCCAGCAGCGCGGCCCCGGGGGGCTATGGCTACACCTTC. Filled out from reference TRBV9 and TRBJ1-2, the complete variable domain reads DSGVTQTPKHLITATGQRVTLRCSPRSGDLSVYWYQQSLDQGLQFLIQYYNGEERAKGNILERFSAQQFPDLHSELNLSSLELGDSALYFCASSAAPGGYGYTFGSGTRLTVV.

In its sample, this clone was seen once. The chain recombines TRBV20-1 with TRBJ2-1; D is perhaps TRBD2 (7 bases). Germline V CDR1 and CDR2: DFQATT, SNEGSKA (reference sequence). The CDR3 covers 14 residues. Trimming left V 3 bases short and J 5 bases short, with 14 bases between. DNA for the CDR3: TGCAGTGCTAGTCTGGGCGGGGGCCACAATGAGCAGTTCTTC. Amino acids: CSASLGGGHNEQFF.

The genes are TRBV7-9 and TRBJ1-1; the D gene is possibly TRBD1 (6 bases). CDR1 SEHNR and CDR2 FQNEAQ come from the germline V gene (reference sequence). With 1 base removed from V and 5 bases from J, the gap between germline ends came to 11 bases. This CDR3 region has 14 residues. CDR3 region: CASSLDTQGTEAFF. Here the CDR3 DNA reads TGTGCCAGCAGCTTAGACACCCAGGGGACTGAAGCTTTCTTT.

This chain links TRBV6-2 or TRBV6-3 with TRBJ1-4, with D uncertain. The CDR3 loop spans 14 amino acids. Germline CDR1 MNHEY, CDR2 SVGEGT. Between the trimmed V and J ends, which lost 5 bases and 8 bases, there was a span of 15 bases. The CDR3 DNA reads as TGTGCCAGCAGTGGGAGCCTGGTATGGGAAAAACTGTTTTTT. Translated: CASSGSLVWEKLFF.

In this sample, this clone turned up a few times. The V gene is TRBV18, the J gene TRBJ1-1, with a possible D match to TRBD1 (5 bases). CDR1 is KGHSH, CDR2 LQKENI, per germline. The ends were cut back, 1 base at V and 7 bases at J, with 10 bases in the middle. CDR3 length: 13 residues. CDR3 amino acids: CASSPLGGGEAFF. CDR3 DNA: TGTGCCAGCTCACCACTTGGGGGGGGTGAAGCTTTCTTT.

This clone has more than one count but fewer than ten. The chain has TRBV28 and TRBJ1-1, with D possibly matching TRBD1 (6 bases). The germline V and J ends were trimmed by 4 bases and 3 bases, with 9 bases remaining between them. Germline CDR1 MDHEN, CDR2 SYDVKM. The CDR3 spans 13 residues. CDR3: CASSYGGHTEAFF. The CDR3 DNA reads as TGTGCCAGCAGTTACGGGGGGCACACTGAAGCTTTCTTT.

This clone came up a few times. This sequence joins TRBV24-1 and TRBJ2-3; tentative D call: TRBD1 (5 bases). V lost 0 bases to trimming and J lost 5 bases, with 14 bases between them. CDR3 size: 16 residues. Germline V gives CDR1 KGHDR, CDR2 SFDVKD. CDR3: CATSDLKQGVGDTQYF. CDR3 bases: TGTGCCACCAGTGATTTGAAGCAGGGCGTGGGAGATACGCAGTATTTT.